This T cell receptor (beta chain) derives from a study of T cell repertoires in cytomegalovirus infection. Study context: Both a matching HLA type and CMV infection were indicated by public TCR beta signatures.

This clonotype was observed many times. Antigen: not known. CDR3 size: 15 residues. CDR1 SGHTA and CDR2 FQGNSA come from the germline V gene. J was trimmed by 5 bases and V by 3 bases; bases with no gene match: 9. TCRdb processed the reads anew with MiXCR; each CDR3 protein has one entry. The sample shows 150,000 to 200,000 distinct CDR3 sequences, roughly 9.8% of them seen only once. Whole-study findings and limits: The study found HLA-C-restricted CMV-specific TCR beta clonotypes dominating the ex vivo response. Cumulated frequencies of public TCR beta families served to identify carriers of CMV plus the relevant HLA.

The chain uses TRBV7-2 and TRBJ2-7, with TRBD2 identical over 8 bases. The TCR was taken from a human donor in good health (CMV status not recorded). Some clones in this sample may be carry-over from other donors' samples. Sample: PBMCs. The CDR3 sequence: CASSLNGRGEDEQYF. CDR3 DNA sequence: TGTGCCAGCAGCTTGAACGGGAGGGGAGAGGACGAGCAGTACTTC. The full variable domain, with the rest looked up from reference TRBV7-2 and TRBJ2-7, is GAGVSQSPSNKVTEKGKDVELRCDPISGHTALYWYRQSLGQGLEFLIYFQGNSAPDKSGLPSDRFSAERTGGSVSTLTIQRTQQEDSAVYLCASSLNGRGEDEQYFGPGTRLTVT.